This T cell receptor beta chain stems from a study of blood T cell repertoires in COVID-19. Under the authors' procedure: Amplification of reference gene primers was used by the study to estimate nucleated cell counts. Assay: immunoSEQ multiplex PCR; the TCRdb copy retains only in-frame clones and omits some. The V and J calls and clone size are taken from that table; D and trimming were inferred from the DNA. The sample includes about 150,000 clones, over 75% seen only once; the top ten take 0.63%. While infection was still active, Seattle patients were enrolled and then followed longitudinally. V lost 4 bases and J lost 3; bases outside the gene matches: 5. Germline V gene data show CDR1 as LGHDT and CDR2 as YNNKEL (reference sequence). CDR3 length: 15 residues.

Sequencing was performed on peripheral blood. The clonotype was recovered from a man between 60 and 75 years old with COVID-19, enrolled during active disease. This chain uses TRBV3-1 (or the pseudogene TRBV3-2) with TRBJ2-5, with 10 positions matching TRBD2. The CDR3 nucleotides are TGTGCCAGCAGCCCCTTCGGACTAGCGGAAGAGACCCAGTACTTC. Its protein is CASSPFGLAEETQYF.